The next 17 T cell receptor beta chains were all read from a single sample in a study of control samples from healthy donors and cancer patients (dated by TCRdb to about 2020). Libraries were constructed by the immunoSEQ multiplex PCR assay. The source is immuneACCESS, and TCRdb retained only in-frame sequences with V and J called. Part of the clones is not carried over; for the studies checked, unresolved V genes explain less than half of this, and the remainder is unexplained. Counted in this sample were some 130,000 clones; over 85% of them appeared once. 3.6% of the sample rests with the top ten. The sample was blood. The receptors originated from a man aged 25 to 45 in good health.

The chain links TRBV6-2 or TRBV6-3 to TRBJ1-5; weak D call: TRBD1 (5 bases). The CDR3 is 15 residues long. The V and J ends lost 3 bases and 0 bases respectively, with 9 bases between them. CDR1 is MNHEY, CDR2 SVGEGT, per germline. The DNA of the CDR3 is TGTGCCAGCAGTTATGGGGCTGGTAGCAATCAGCCCCAGCATTTT. It codes for CASSYGAGSNQPQHF.

The chain carries TRBV5-6 and TRBJ1-5, with D possibly matching TRBD1 (5 bases). Germline CDR1 SGHDT, CDR2 YYEEEE. This CDR3 is built from 15 residues. Between the trimmed V and J ends, which lost 1 base and 0 bases, there was a span of 8 bases. CDR3 sequence (DNA): TGTGCCAGCAGCTTGAGGGGAACTAGCAATCAGCCCCAGCATTTT. Translated, it gives CASSLRGTSNQPQHF.

This chain links TRBV4-3 with TRBJ2-1; D perhaps matches TRBD2 (6 bases). Germline assignment: CDR1 LGHNA and CDR2 YSLEER. The CDR3 sequence is 16 residues long. V lost 2 bases to trimming and J lost 12 bases, with 23 bases between them. This CDR3 is CASSQFPQEGGSGQFF. As DNA, the CDR3 is TGCGCCAGCAGCCAATTTCCGCAGGAGGGCGGATCTGGGCAGTTCTTC.

The rearrangement uses TRBV24-1 and TRBJ1-2; TRBD1 aligns across 8 bases. The CDR3 is 13 amino acids. The ends lost 2 bases at V and 8 bases at J; junction bases unmatched: 3. The germline CDR1 and CDR2 sequences are KGHDR and SFDVKD. CDR3 amino acids: CATSDWTGRGYTF. For the CDR3, the DNA is TGTGCCACCAGTGATTGGACAGGGAGAGGCTACACCTTC.

A single count supports this clone. This rearrangement joins TRBV30 to TRBJ1-2; D might be TRBD1 (6 bases). CDR1 and CDR2 (germline): GTSNPN, SVGIG (reference sequence). This CDR3 comprises 13 residues. V dropped 0 bases and J dropped 8 bases, with 13 bases sitting between them. In DNA, the CDR3 is TGTGCCTGGAGTGTAGGGGGGGCAGAAGGCTACACCTTC. Amino acid sequence: CAWSVGGAEGYTF. Based on the CDR3 plus reference TRBV30 and TRBJ1-2, the full variable domain is SQTIHQWPATLVQPVGSPLSLECTVEGTSNPNLYWYRQAAGRGLQLLFYSVGIGQISSEVPQNLSASRPQDRQFILSSKKLLLSDSGFYLCAWSVGGAEGYTFGSGTRLTVV.

The CDR3 bases are TGTGCCAGCAGTGAACCGACATGGGACAGGTCCTACGAGCAGTACTTC. It is translated as CASSEPTWDRSYEQYF. This chain uses TRBV6-1 with TRBJ2-7; 8 bases are shared with TRBD1. The V and J ends lost 2 bases and 1 base, in that order; junction bases with no gene match: 7. Germline-derived CDR1 and CDR2 are MNHNS and SASEGT. The CDR3 length is 16 residues.

The rearrangement links TRBV11-3 to TRBJ2-3; weak D call: TRBD1 (5 bases). V was trimmed by 2 bases and J by 2 bases, leaving 11 bases between them. The CDR3 loop spans 15 amino acids. Germline V lookup: CDR1 SGHNT, CDR2 YENEEA. Here the CDR3 reads CASSLRDSNTDTQYF. Written as DNA, the CDR3 is TGTGCCAGCAGCTTACGAGACAGTAACACAGATACGCAGTATTTT.

J is TRBJ2-6 and V is TRBV29-1; TRBD1 matches 7 bases. Germline lookup yields CDR1 SQVTM and CDR2 ANQGSEA. With 7 bases clipped from V and 4 bases from J, the junction kept 13 bases outside the gene matches. This CDR3 comprises 16 residues. The chain's CDR3 is CSAPLITGAGANVLTF. In nucleotides, the CDR3 is TGCAGCGCTCCCCTGATAACAGGGGCCGGGGCCAACGTCCTGACTTTC. Full variable domain (remainder filled in from reference TRBV29-1 and TRBJ2-6): SAVISQKPSRDICQRGTSLTIQCQVDSQVTMMFWYRQQPGQSLTLIATANQGSEATYESGFVIDKFPISRPNLTFSTLTVSNMSPEDSSIYLCSAPLITGAGANVLTFGAGSRLTVL.

The chain uses TRBV13 and TRBJ1-1; a possible D gene is TRBD1 (6 bases). CDR3 length: 14 residues. Germline lookup yields CDR1 PRHDT and CDR2 FYEKMQ (reference sequence). V dropped 1 base and J dropped 9 bases, with 15 bases sitting between them. The CDR3 coding sequence is TGTGCCAGCAGCTTAGCTCCCGAACAGGGTAAAGCTTTCTTT. Translated, it gives CASSLAPEQGKAFF.

This clone was detected only once. J is TRBJ1-1 and V is TRBV6-5, with D possibly matching TRBD1 (5 bases). The CDR3 contains 13 residues. Looked up from germline, CDR1 is MNHEY and CDR2 is SVGAGI. Trimming removed 6 bases from V and 5 bases from J, with 13 bases in between. In DNA form, the CDR3 reads TGTGCCAGCAGCGCAATAAGGGGAACTGAAGCTTTCTTT. Translation: CASSAIRGTEAFF.

The chain links TRBV4-1 to TRBJ1-5; the D gene is possibly TRBD1 (6 bases). Trimming took off 3 bases at V and 3 bases at J, with 9 bases between the two ends. Germline assignment: CDR1 MGHRA and CDR2 YSYEKL. This CDR3 contains 14 residues. The CDR3 sequence: CASSQGAFNQPQHF. The CDR3 nucleotides read TGCGCCAGCAGCCAGGGGGCTTTCAATCAGCCCCAGCATTTT.

The chain has TRBV18 and TRBJ2-2; D not certain. Germline V gene lookup returns CDR1 KGHSH and CDR2 LQKENI. Trimming took 3 bases from V and 5 from J, leaving 4 bases between them. The CDR3 contains 12 residues. The CDR3 sequence is CASSPGTGELFF. The CDR3 DNA is TGTGCCAGCTCACCCGGAACCGGGGAGCTGTTTTTT.

The chain is built from TRBV6-2 or TRBV6-3 and TRBJ2-2; 8 bases match TRBD1. The CDR3 extends over 15 amino acids. The germline gives CDR1 MNHEY, CDR2 SVGEGT. V gave up 4 bases and J gave up 6 bases; unmatched junction bases: 7. The DNA of the CDR3 is TGTGCCAGCAGTTCCCAGGACAGGGAGGCCGGGGAGCTGTTTTTT. This sequence encodes CASSSQDREAGELFF.

The gene calls are TRBV7-2 and TRBJ2-1; the match to TRBD2 covers 12 bases. There are 16 residues in the CDR3. Trimming removed 4 bases from V and 9 bases from J; junction bases left unmatched: 10. CDR1 is SGHTA and CDR2 is FQGNSA in the germline V gene. This CDR3 reads CASSYLLAGGIGEQFF. In DNA, the CDR3 is TGTGCCAGCAGCTACTTACTAGCGGGGGGTATCGGTGAGCAGTTCTTC.

The gene calls are TRBV7-2 and TRBJ1-1; 9 bases line up with TRBD1. Germline CDR1 and CDR2: SGHTA and FQGNSA. Trimming cost V 5 bases and J 0 bases; bases outside gene matches: 16. The CDR3 length is 19 residues. The CDR3: CASSPPKLTGGRVNTEAFF. The CDR3 DNA reads TGTGCCAGCAGCCCCCCTAAATTGACAGGGGGAAGGGTGAACACTGAAGCTTTCTTT.

The V gene is TRBV10-3, the J gene TRBJ1-3, with 8 bases that match TRBD1. CDR1 and CDR2 from the germline V gene are ENHRY and SYGVKD. The CDR3 sequence is 18 residues long. Trimming removed 6 bases from V and 0 bases from J; junction bases left unmatched: 13. In nucleotides, the CDR3 is TGTGCCATCAGGGGGAGGTCGGACAGGGCCACCTCTGGAAACACCATATATTTT. Its translation: CAIRGRSDRATSGNTIYF.

J is TRBJ2-6 and V is TRBV2; D unresolved. Germline CDR1 SNHLY, CDR2 FYNNEI. The CDR3 runs to 16 residues. With 6 bases removed from V and 0 bases from J, the gap between germline ends came to 12 bases. CDR3 in DNA: TGTGCCAGCAGGAAGGATTTTTCCTCTGGGGCCAACGTCCTGACTTTC. It is translated as CASRKDFSSGANVLTF.